Below are 10 T cell receptor beta chains sequenced from a single sample in a study of blood T cell repertoires in COVID-19. Some clones are missing from TCRdb's copy, which holds only in-frame ones; the method was immunoSEQ multiplex PCR. The sample shows about 77,000 clones, around three quarters of them seen only once. The specimen was peripheral blood. The receptors here all came from a woman in her sixties or seventies with acute or convalescent COVID-19.

This clone has more than one count but fewer than ten. DNA of the CDR3: TGTGCCAGTAGTGACCGGGGGGAGGGATATGGCTACACCTTC. It codes for CASSDRGEGYGYTF. The chain links TRBV19 to TRBJ1-2; D possibly corresponds to TRBD1 (5 bases). The germline gives CDR1 LNHDA, CDR2 SQIVND (reference sequence). The CDR3 is 14 residues long. V lost 5 bases and J 5 bases, leaving 15 bases between the germline ends.

J is TRBJ2-5 and V is TRBV5-1; TRBD2 agrees at 11 bases. With V trimmed by 0 bases and J by 2 bases, 6 bases remained unmatched. Germline V lookup: CDR1 SGHRS, CDR2 YFSETQ. The CDR3 has 17 amino acids. The CDR3 region has the DNA TGCGCCAGCAGCTTGGCGGGAGTAGCGGGGGGGCAAGAGACCCAGTACTTC. This encodes CASSLAGVAGGQETQYF.

This chain links TRBV18 with TRBJ2-3; weak D call: TRBD2 (7 bases). The V gene lost 5 bases and the J gene lost 2 bases, with 14 bases spanning the gap. This CDR3 contains 15 residues. The germline V gene encodes CDR1 KGHSH and CDR2 LQKENI. The chain's CDR3 is CASSFTGGVTDTQYF. The CDR3, as DNA: TGTGCCAGCTCATTTACGGGGGGCGTCACAGATACGCAGTATTTT. Full variable domain (rest looked up from reference TRBV18 and TRBJ2-3): NAGVMQNPRHLVRRRGQEARLRCSPMKGHSHVYWYRQLPEEGLKFMVYLQKENIIDESGMPKERFSAEFPKEGPSILRIQQVVRGDSAAYFCASSFTGGVTDTQYFGPGTRLTVL.

The chain has TRBV5-4 and TRBJ2-3, with 9 bases matching TRBD2. Looked up from germline, CDR1 is SGHNT and CDR2 is YYREEE (reference sequence). The V and J ends lost 1 base and 5 bases, in that order; junction bases with no gene match: 5. The CDR3 is 15 amino acids. For the CDR3, the DNA is TGTGCCAGCAGCTTGCTGGCGGGGGGGGGAGATACGCAGTATTTT. Translation gives CASSLLAGGGDTQYF.

The V gene is TRBV19, the J gene TRBJ1-2; a weak D match, TRBD1 (6 bases). Looked up from germline, CDR1 is LNHDA and CDR2 is SQIVND (reference sequence). With 5 bases removed from V and 4 bases from J, the gap between germline ends came to 14 bases. This CDR3 has 14 residues. The CDR3 loop is CASSGSGQPYGYTF. The CDR3 region has the DNA TGTGCCAGTAGTGGCTCCGGACAGCCCTATGGCTACACCTTC.

This clone was seen more than once but under ten times. V usage is TRBV7-8 and J usage is TRBJ1-1; TRBD1 might be the D (6 bases). The germline V gene has CDR1 SGHVS and CDR2 FQNEAQ. The CDR3 consists of 13 residues. The V and J ends lost 5 bases and 13 bases respectively, with 20 bases between them. The CDR3 protein is CASSISTGRVGFF. The CDR3 DNA sequence: TGTGCCAGCAGCATTTCTACAGGGAGGGTCGGTTTCTTT. The full variable domain, completed using reference TRBV7-8 and TRBJ1-1, is GAGVSQSPRYKVAKRGQDVALRCDPISGHVSLFWYQQALGQGPEFLTYFQNEAQLDKSGLPSDRFFAERPEGSVSTLKIQRTQQEDSAVYLCASSISTGRVGFFGQGTRLTVV.

The chain joins TRBV5-1 to TRBJ2-7; 12 positions agree with TRBD1. Germline-derived CDR1 and CDR2 are SGHRS and YFSETQ. This CDR3 is 16 amino acids long. V shed 4 bases, J shed 3 bases, and the junction held 8 bases outside the gene matches. Here the CDR3 reads CASSLGTGGPIYEQYF. The CDR3 DNA reads TGCGCCAGCAGCCTTGGGACAGGGGGCCCCATCTACGAGCAGTACTTC.

The chain combines TRBV5-6 with TRBJ1-1; 7 positions match TRBD1. The CDR3 is 12 residues long. V was pared by 0 bases and J by 7 bases, with 0 bases of the junction left unmatched. Germline CDR1 and CDR2: SGHDT and YYEEEE. CDR3 residues: CASSLGQGEAFF. In DNA, the CDR3 is TGTGCCAGCAGCTTGGGACAGGGTGAAGCTTTCTTT.

This clone is a singleton in its sample. The chain carries TRBV5-6 and TRBJ1-2, with a weak D call TRBD1 (6 bases). The germline gives CDR1 SGHDT, CDR2 YYEEEE. V was cut by 1 base and J by 1 base, with 11 bases left in between. The CDR3 is 15 residues long. CDR3 nucleotides: TGTGCCAGCAGCTTGCTGGGGGCCGATAACTATGGCTACACCTTC. Translating gives CASSLLGADNYGYTF.

This chain joins TRBV5-6 and TRBJ2-6; D perhaps matches TRBD2 (6 bases). The CDR3 runs 16 residues. V gave up 0 bases and J gave up 0 bases, with 7 bases separating them. The germline V gene encodes CDR1 SGHDT and CDR2 YYEEEE. The CDR3 region is CASSLEGGSGANVLTF. As DNA, the CDR3 is TGTGCCAGCAGCTTGGAGGGAGGCTCTGGGGCCAACGTCCTGACTTTC.